This entry concerns a single TCR beta chain. The antigen remains undetermined. This was the immunoSEQ version 4 assay in survey mode. Each sample used up to 1 ug genomic DNA diluted to approximately 9 ng/uL. The method was immunoSEQ multiplex PCR; TCRdb's version includes in-frame clones alone and lacks a portion of them. The table records approximately 34,000 clones, roughly four fifths of them present only once. Trimming removed 3 bases at V and 2 bases at J, with 16 bases between. The CDR3 extends over 15 amino acids. Looked up from germline, CDR1 is DFQATT and CDR2 is SNEGSKA (reference sequence). This sample was included in a study of persistence of HIV-infected CD4 T cells. Study-level points and caveats: Compared with CD3/CD28-stimulated cells, CMV- and Gag-responding cells showed lower TCRbeta richness.

Cells were stimulated with overlapping HIV-1 Gag 15-mer peptides. Sorted nonresponding memory CD4+ T cells were CD40L-negative, CD69-negative, CD45RO-high. Suppressive ART was started during chronic HIV-1 infection in these adults. This chain joins TRBV20-1 and TRBJ2-5; D possibly uses TRBD1 or TRBD2 (5 bases each). The source material was CD4+ T cells sorted from PBMCs after approximately 19-hour stimulation, sampled from a patient who received antiretroviral therapy. The receptor's source is an adult woman with HIV who was CMV-seropositive. The CDR3 loop reads CSASTDSWTQETQYF. CDR3 DNA sequence: TGCAGTGCTAGTACGGACTCTTGGACACAAGAGACCCAGTACTTC.